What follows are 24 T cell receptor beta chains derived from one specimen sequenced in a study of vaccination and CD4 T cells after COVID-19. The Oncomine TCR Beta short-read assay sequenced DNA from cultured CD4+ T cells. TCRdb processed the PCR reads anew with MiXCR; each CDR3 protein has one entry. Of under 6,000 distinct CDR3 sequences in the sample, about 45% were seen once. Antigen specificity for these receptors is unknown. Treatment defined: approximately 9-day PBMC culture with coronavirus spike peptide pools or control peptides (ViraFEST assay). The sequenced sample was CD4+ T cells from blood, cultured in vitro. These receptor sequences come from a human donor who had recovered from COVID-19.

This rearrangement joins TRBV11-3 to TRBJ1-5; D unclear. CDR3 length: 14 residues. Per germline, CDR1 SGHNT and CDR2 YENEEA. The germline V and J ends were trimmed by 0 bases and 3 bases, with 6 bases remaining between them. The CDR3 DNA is TGTGCCAGCAGCTTAGAGGGAGACAATCAGCCCCAGCATTTT. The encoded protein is CASSLEGDNQPQHF.

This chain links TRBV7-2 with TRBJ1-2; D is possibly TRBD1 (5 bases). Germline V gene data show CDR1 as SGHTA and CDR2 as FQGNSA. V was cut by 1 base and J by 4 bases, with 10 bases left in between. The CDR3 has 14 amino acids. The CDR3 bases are TGTGCCAGCAGCTTAGGGCAGGGATTCTATGGCTACACCTTC. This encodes CASSLGQGFYGYTF.

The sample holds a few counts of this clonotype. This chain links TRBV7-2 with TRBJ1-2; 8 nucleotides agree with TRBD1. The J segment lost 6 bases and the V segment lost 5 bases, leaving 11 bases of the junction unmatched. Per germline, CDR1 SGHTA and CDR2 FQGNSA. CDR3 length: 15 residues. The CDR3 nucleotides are TGTGCCAGCAGCCGCCCCCCCCAGGGGGCGGATGGCTACACCTTC. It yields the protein CASSRPPQGADGYTF.

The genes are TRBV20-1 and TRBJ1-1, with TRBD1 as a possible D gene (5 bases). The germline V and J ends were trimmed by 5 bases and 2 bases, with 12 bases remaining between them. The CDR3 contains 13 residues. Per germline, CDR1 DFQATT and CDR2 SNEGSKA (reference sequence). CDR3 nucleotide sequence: TGCAGTGCTCGAAAGGGGCCAAACACTGAAGCTTTCTTT. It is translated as CSARKGPNTEAFF.

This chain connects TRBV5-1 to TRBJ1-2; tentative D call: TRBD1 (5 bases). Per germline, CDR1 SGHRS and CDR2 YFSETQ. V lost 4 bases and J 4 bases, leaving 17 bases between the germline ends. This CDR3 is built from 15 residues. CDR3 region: CASSLGDLGLYGYTF. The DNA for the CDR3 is TGCGCCAGCAGCCTGGGGGATCTTGGTCTCTATGGCTACACCTTC.

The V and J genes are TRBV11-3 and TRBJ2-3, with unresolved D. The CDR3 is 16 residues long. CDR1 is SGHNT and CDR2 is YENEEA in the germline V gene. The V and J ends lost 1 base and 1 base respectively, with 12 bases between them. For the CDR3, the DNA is TGTGCCAGCAGCTTAGTCGGGTGGGATGGCACAGATACGCAGTATTTT. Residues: CASSLVGWDGTDTQYF. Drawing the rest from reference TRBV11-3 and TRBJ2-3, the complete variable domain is EAGVVQSPRYKIIEKKQPVAFWCNPISGHNTLYWYLQNLGQGPELLIRYENEEAVDDSQLPKDRFSAERLKGVDSTLKIQPAELGDSAVYLCASSLVGWDGTDTQYFGPGTRLTVL.

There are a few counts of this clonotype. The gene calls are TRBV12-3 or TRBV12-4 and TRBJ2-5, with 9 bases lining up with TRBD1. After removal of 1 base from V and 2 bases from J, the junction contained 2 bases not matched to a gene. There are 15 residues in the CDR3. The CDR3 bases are TGTGCCAGCAGTTTAGGGACAGGGGTTCAAGAGACCCAGTACTTC. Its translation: CASSLGTGVQETQYF.

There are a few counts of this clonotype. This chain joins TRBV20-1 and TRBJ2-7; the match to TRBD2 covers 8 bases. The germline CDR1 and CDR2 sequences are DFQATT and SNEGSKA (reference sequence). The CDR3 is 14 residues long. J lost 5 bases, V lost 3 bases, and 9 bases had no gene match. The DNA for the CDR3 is TGCAGTGCTAGCGGGAGGGGGGGCCCCAACGAGCAGTACTTC. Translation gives CSASGRGGPNEQYF.

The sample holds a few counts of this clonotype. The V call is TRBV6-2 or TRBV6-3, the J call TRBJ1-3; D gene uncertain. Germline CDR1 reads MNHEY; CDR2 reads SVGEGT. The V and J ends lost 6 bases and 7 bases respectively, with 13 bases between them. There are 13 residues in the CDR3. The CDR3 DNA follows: TGTGCCAGCAGATCCCCTACGAGGAACACCATATATTTT. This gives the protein CASRSPTRNTIYF.

The DNA of the CDR3 is TGCAGTGCTAGAGAAGGGGACGGCTACACTGAAGCTTTCTTT. Translated: CSAREGDGYTEAFF. The chain uses TRBV20-1 and TRBJ1-1; perhaps TRBD1 as D (5 bases). The V end was cut by 0 bases, the J end by 3 bases, with 11 bases between. Germline CDR1 reads DFQATT; CDR2 reads SNEGSKA (reference sequence). The CDR3 spans 14 residues.

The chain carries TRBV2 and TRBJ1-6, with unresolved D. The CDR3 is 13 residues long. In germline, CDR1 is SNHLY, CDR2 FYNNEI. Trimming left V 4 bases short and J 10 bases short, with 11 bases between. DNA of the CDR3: TGTGCCAGCAGTGCAGTGGGAGACTCACCCCTCCACTTT. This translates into CASSAVGDSPLHF.

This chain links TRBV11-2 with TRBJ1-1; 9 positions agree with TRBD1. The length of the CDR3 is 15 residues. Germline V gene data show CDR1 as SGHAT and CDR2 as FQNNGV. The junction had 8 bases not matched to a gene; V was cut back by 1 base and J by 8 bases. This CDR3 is CASSLVGGTGREAFF. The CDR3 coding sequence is TGTGCCAGCAGCTTAGTAGGCGGGACAGGGCGGGAAGCTTTCTTT.

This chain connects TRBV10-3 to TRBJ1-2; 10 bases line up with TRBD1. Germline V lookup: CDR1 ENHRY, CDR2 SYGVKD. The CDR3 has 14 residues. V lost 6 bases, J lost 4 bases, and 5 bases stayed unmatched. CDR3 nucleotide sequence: TGTGCCATCAGCCCGGGACAGGGGATCTATGGCTACACCTTC. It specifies CAISPGQGIYGYTF.

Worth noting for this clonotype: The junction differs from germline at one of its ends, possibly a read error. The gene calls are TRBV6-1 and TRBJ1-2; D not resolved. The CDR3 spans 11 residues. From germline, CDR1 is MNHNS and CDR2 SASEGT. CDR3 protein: CASSNRTHRNF. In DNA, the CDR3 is TGTGCCAGCAGTAACCGGACCCACCGTAACTTC.

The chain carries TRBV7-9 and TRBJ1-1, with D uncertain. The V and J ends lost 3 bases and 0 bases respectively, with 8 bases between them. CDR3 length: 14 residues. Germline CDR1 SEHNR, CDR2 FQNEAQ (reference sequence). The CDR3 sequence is CASSFPEVNTEAFF. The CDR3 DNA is TGTGCCAGCAGCTTCCCGGAGGTGAACACTGAAGCTTTCTTT. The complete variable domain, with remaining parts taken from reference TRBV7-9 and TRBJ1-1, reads DTGVSQNPRHKITKRGQNVTFRCDPISEHNRLYWYRQTLGQGPEFLTYFQNEAQLEKSRLLSDRFSAERPKGSFSTLEIQRTEQGDSAMYLCASSFPEVNTEAFFGQGTRLTVV.

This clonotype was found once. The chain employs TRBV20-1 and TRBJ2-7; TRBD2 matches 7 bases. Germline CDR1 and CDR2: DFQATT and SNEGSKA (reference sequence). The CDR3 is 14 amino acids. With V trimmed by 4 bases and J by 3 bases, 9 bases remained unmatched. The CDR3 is CSATGRGGGYEQYF. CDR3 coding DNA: TGCAGTGCTACGGGGCGCGGGGGAGGCTACGAGCAGTACTTC.

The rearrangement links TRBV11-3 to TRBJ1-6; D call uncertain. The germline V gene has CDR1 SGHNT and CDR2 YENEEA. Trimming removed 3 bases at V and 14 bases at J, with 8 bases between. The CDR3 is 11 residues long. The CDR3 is CASSFDGSLHF. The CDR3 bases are TGTGCCAGCAGCTTCGACGGATCCCTCCACTTT.

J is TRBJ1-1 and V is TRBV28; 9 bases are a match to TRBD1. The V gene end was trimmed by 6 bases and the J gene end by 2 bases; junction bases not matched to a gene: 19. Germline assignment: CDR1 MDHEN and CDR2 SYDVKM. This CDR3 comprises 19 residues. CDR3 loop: CASSPPRWRGQGTNTEAFF. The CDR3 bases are TGTGCCAGCAGCCCCCCCCGGTGGAGGGGACAGGGAACCAACACTGAAGCTTTCTTT.

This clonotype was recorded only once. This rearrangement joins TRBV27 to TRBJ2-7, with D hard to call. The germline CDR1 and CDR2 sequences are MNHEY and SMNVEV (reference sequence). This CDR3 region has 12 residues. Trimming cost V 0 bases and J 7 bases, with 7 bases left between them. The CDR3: CASSLSKGEQYF. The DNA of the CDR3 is TGTGCCAGCAGTTTATCAAAAGGGGAGCAGTACTTC.

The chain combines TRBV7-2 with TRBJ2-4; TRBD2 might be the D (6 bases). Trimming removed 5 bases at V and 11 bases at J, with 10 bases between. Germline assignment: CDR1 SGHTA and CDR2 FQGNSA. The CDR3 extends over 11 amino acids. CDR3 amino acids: CASSRGTFQYF. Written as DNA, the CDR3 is TGTGCCAGCAGCCGGGGGACTTTTCAGTACTTC.

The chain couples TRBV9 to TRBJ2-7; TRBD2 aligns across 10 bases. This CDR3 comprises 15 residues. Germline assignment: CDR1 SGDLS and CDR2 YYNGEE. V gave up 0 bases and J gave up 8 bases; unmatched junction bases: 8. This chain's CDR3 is CASSVGDSGGVQQYF. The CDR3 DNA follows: TGTGCCAGCAGCGTAGGAGACAGCGGGGGGGTGCAGCAGTACTTC.

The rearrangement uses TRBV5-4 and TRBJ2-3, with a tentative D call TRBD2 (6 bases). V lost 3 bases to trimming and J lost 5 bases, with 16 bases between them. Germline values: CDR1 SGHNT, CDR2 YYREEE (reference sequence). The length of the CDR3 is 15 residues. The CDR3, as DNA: TGTGCCAGCAGCTCGGACGGGGGATGGGTAGATACGCAGTATTTT. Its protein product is CASSSDGGWVDTQYF.

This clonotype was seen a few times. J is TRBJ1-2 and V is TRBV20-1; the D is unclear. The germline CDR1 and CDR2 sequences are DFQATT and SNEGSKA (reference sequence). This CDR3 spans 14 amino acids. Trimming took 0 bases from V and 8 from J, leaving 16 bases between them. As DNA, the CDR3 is TGCAGTGCTAGAGACATAATCGCGACGAAGGGCTACACCTTC. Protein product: CSARDIIATKGYTF.

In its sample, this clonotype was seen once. This CDR3 is CASFKGVETGSYEQYF. CDR3 DNA: TGTGCCAGCTTTAAAGGGGTCGAAACGGGATCCTACGAGCAGTACTTC. J is TRBJ2-7 and V is TRBV6-1; D is perhaps TRBD1 or TRBD2 (5 bases each). The CDR3 is made up of 16 amino acids. V was trimmed by 8 bases and J by 1 base, leaving 21 bases between them. Germline CDR1 is MNHNS and CDR2 is SASEGT.